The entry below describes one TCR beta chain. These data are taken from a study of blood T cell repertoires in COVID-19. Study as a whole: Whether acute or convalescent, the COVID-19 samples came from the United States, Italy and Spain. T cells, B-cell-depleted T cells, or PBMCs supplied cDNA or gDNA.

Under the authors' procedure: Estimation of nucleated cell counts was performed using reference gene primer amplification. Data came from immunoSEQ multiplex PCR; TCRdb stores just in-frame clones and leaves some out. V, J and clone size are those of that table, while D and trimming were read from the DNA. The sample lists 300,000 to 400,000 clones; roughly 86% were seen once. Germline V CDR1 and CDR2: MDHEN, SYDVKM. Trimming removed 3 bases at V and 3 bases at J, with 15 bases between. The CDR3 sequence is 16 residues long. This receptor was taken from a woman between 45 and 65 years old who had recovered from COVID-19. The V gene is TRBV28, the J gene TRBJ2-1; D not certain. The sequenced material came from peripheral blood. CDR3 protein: CASSFSYDSFYNEQFF. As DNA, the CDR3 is TGTGCCAGCAGTTTTTCGTACGACTCTTTCTACAATGAGCAGTTCTTC.